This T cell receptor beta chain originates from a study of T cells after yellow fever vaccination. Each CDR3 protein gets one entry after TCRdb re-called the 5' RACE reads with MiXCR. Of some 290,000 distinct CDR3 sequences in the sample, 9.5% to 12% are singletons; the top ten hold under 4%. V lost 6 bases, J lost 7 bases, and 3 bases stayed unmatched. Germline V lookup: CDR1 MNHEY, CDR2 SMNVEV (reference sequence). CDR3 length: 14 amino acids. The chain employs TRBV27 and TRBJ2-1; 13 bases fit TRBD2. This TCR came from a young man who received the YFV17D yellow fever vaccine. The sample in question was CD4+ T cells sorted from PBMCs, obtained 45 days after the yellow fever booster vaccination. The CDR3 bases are TGTGCCAGCAGACAACTAGCGGGGGGGAATGAGCAGTTCTTC. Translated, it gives CASRQLAGGNEQFF.